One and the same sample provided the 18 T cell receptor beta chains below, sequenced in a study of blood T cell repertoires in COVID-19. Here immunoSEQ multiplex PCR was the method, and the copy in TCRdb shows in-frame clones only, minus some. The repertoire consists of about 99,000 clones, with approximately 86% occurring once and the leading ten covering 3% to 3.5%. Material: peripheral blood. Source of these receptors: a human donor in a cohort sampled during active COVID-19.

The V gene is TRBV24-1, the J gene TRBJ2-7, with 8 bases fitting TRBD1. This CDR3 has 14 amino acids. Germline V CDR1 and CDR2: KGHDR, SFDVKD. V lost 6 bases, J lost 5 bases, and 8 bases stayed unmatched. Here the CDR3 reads CATSSGQGLNEQYF. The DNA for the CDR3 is TGTGCCACCAGTAGTGGACAGGGTCTCAACGAGCAGTACTTC.

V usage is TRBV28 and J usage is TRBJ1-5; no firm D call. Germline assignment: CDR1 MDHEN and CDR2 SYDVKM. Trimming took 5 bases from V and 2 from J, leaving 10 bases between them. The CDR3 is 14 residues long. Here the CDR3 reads CASSSDIRNQPQHF. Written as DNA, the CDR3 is TGTGCCAGCAGTAGCGATATACGCAATCAGCCCCAGCATTTT.

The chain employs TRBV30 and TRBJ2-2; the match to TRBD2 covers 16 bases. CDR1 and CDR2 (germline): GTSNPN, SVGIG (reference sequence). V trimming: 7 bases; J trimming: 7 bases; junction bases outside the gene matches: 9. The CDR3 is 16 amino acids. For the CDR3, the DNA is TGTGCCTTTACCGGGACTAGCGGGGGGGCCATCGGGGAGCTGTTTTTT. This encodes CAFTGTSGGAIGELFF.

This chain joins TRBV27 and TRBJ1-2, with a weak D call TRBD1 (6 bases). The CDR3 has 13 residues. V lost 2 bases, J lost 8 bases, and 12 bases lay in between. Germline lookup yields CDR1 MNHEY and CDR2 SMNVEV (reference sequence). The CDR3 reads CASSLGGAQGYTF. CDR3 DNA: TGTGCCAGCAGTTTAGGGGGGGCGCAGGGCTACACCTTC.

This CDR3 is CASSFVRRPPDNSPLHF. CDR3 coding DNA: TGTGCCAGCAGCTTCGTAAGGAGGCCGCCAGATAATTCACCCCTCCACTTT. The chain is built from TRBV11-2 and TRBJ1-6; D uncertain. This CDR3 spans 17 amino acids. The germline V gene has CDR1 SGHAT and CDR2 FQNNGV. Trimming stripped 3 bases from V and 5 bases from J, with 17 bases between.

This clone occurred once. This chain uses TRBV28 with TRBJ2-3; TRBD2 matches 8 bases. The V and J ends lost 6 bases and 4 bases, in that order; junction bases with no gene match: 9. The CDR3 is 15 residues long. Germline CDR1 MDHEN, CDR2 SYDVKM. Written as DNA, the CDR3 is TGTGCCAGCAGCCTTCTCGGGGGGGAGTCAGATACGCAGTATTTT. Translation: CASSLLGGESDTQYF.

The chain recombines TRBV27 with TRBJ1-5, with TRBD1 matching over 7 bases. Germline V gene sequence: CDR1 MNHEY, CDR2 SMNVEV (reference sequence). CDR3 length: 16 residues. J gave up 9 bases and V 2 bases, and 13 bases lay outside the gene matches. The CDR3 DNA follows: TGTGCCAGCAGTTTACACCAGGGGGGTCGAGAACGGCCCCAGCATTTT. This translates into CASSLHQGGRERPQHF.

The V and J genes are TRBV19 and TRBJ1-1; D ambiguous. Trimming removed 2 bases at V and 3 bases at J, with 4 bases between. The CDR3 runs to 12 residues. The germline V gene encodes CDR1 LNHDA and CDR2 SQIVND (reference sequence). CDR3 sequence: CASSIRDTEAFF. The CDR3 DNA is TGTGCCAGTAGTATAAGAGACACTGAAGCTTTCTTT. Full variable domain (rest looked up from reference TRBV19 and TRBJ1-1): DGGITQSPKYLFRKEGQNVTLSCEQNLNHDAMYWYRQDPGQGLRLIYYSQIVNDFQKGDIAEGYSVSREKKESFPLTVTSAQKNPTAFYLCASSIRDTEAFFGQGTRLTVV.

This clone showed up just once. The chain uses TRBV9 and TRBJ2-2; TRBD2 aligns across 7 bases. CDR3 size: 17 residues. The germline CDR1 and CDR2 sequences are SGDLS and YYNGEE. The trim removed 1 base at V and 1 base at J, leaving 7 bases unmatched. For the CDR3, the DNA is TGTGCCAGCAGCGTATACGGGGGAGGGTTGAACACCGGGGAGCTGTTTTTT. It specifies CASSVYGGGLNTGELFF.

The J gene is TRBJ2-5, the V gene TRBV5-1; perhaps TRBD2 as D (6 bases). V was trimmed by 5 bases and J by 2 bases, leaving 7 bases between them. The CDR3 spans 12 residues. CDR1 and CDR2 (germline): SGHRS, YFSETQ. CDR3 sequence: CASSAGQETQYF. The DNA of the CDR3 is TGCGCCAGCAGTGCGGGACAAGAGACCCAGTACTTC.

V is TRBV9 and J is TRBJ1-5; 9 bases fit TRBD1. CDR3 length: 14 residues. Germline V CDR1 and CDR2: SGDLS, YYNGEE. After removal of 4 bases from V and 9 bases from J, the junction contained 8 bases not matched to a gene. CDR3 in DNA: TGTGCCAGCAGCTACGGACAGGGGAGAGGGCCCCAGCATTTT. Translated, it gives CASSYGQGRGPQHF. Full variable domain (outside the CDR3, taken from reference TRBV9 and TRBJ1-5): DSGVTQTPKHLITATGQRVTLRCSPRSGDLSVYWYQQSLDQGLQFLIQYYNGEERAKGNILERFSAQQFPDLHSELNLSSLELGDSALYFCASSYGQGRGPQHFGDGTRLSIL.

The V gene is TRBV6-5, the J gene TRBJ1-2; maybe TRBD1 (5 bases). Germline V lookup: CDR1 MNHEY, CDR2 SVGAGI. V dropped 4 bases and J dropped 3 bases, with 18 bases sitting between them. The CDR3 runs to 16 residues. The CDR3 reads CASSFYPGLSDYGYTF. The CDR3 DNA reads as TGTGCCAGCAGTTTTTACCCAGGGCTTTCGGACTATGGCTACACCTTC.

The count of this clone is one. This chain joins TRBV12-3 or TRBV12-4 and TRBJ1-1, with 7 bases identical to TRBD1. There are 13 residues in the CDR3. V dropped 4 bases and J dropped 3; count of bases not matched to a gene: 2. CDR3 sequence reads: CASSSDRYTEAFF. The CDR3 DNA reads TGTGCCAGCAGTTCGGACAGGTACACTGAAGCTTTCTTT.

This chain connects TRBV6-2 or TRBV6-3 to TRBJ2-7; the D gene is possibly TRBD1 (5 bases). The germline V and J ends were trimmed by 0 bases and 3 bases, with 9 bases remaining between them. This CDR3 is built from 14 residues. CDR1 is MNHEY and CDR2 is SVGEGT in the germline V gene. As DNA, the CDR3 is TGTGCCAGCAGTTACTCGACAGCATTCTACGAGCAGTACTTC. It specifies CASSYSTAFYEQYF.

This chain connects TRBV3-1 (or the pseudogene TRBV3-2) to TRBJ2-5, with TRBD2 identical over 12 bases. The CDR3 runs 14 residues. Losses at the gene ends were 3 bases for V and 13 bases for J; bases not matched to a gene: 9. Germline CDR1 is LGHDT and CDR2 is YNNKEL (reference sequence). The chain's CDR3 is CASSHASGGAGPYF. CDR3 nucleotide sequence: TGTGCCAGCAGCCACGCTAGCGGGGGGGCCGGTCCGTACTTC.

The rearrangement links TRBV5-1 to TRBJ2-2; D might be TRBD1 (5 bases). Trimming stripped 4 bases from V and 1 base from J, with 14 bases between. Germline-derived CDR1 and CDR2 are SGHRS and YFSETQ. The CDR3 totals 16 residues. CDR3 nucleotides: TGCGCCAGCAGCGGCCGCCCAGGGATGAACACCGGGGAGCTGTTTTTT. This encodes CASSGRPGMNTGELFF.

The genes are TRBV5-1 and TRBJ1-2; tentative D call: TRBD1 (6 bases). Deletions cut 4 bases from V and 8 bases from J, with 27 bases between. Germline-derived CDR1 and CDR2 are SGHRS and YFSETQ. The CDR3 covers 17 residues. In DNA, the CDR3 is TGCGCCAGCAGCCTTATAGCAACAACGACAGGATGGATAGGCTACACCTTC. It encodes CASSLIATTTGWIGYTF.

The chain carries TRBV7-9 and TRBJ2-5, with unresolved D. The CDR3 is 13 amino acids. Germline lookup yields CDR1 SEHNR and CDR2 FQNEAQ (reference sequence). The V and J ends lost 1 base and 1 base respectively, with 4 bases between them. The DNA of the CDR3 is TGTGCCAGCAGCTTAGACAGCCAAGAGACCCAGTACTTC. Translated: CASSLDSQETQYF.